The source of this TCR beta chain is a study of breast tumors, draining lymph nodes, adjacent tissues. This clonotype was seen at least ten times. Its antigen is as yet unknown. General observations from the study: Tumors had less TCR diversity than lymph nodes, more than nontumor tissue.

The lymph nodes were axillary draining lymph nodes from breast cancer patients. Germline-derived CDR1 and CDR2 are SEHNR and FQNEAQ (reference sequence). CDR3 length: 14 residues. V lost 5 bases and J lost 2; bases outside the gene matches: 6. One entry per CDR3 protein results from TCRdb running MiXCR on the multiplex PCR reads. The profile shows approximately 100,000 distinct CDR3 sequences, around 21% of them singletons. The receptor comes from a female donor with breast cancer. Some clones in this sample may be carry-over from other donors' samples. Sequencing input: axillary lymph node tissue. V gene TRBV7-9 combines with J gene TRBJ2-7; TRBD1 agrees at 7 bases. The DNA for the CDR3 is TGTGCCAGCAGCGGGGCTGACAGGGCCTACGAGCAGTACTTC. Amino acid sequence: CASSGADRAYEQYF.